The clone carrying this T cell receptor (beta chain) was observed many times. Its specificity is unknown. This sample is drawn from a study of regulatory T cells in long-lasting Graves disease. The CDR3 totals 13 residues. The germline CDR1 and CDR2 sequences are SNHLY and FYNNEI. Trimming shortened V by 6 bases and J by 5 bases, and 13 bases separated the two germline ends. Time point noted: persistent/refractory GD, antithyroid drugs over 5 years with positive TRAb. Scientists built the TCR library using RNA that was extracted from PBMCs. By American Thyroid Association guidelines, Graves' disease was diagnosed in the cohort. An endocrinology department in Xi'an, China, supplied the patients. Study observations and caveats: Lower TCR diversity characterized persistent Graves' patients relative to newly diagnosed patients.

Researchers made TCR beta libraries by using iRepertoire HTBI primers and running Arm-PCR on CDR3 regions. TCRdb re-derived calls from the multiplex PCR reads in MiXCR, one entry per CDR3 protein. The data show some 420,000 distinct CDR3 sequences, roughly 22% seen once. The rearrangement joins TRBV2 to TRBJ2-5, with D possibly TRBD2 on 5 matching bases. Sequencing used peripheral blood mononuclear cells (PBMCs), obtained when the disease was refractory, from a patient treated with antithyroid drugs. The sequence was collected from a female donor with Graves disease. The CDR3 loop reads CASSRGNLETQYF. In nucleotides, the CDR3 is TGTGCCAGCAGCCGGGGTAATCTGGAGACCCAGTACTTC.